One sample yielded the 21 T cell receptor beta chains listed below, sequenced in a study of T cells in Graves' hyperthyroidism and ophthalmopathy. TCR beta CDR3 regions were amplified from RNA transcripts. A set of HTBI primers served as the primers for a first-round RT-PCR of the TCR CDR3. One entry per CDR3 protein results from TCRdb running MiXCR on the multiplex PCR reads. The table lists about 420,000 distinct CDR3 sequences, around 14% of them singletons. Sequencing was performed on blood. These receptor sequences come from a woman aged 18-29 years with Graves' hyperthyroidism.

The table lists this clonotype with a few counts. V is TRBV6-1 and J is TRBJ1-4, with a possible D match to TRBD1 (5 bases). The germline V and J ends were trimmed by 6 bases and 0 bases, with 8 bases remaining between them. Germline CDR1 MNHNS, CDR2 SASEGT. The CDR3 is 14 residues long. The CDR3 region has the DNA TGTGCCAGCAGGGACACAGCAACTAATGAAAAACTGTTTTTT. Its translation is CASRDTATNEKLFF.

This clonotype was seen a handful of times. The rearrangement links TRBV20-1 to TRBJ2-7, with D unresolved. The CDR3 length is 10 residues. V lost 0 bases, J lost 9 bases, and 6 bases lay in between. CDR1 and CDR2 (germline): DFQATT, SNEGSKA (reference sequence). This CDR3 is CSARDRGQYF. The CDR3 DNA follows: TGCAGTGCTAGAGATCGAGGGCAGTACTTC.

This clonotype was observed a handful of times. The CDR3 nucleotides read TGTGCCAGCAGTCCTCAGGGGACAGGGGATGATGAGCAGTTCTTC. As protein: CASSPQGTGDDEQFF. The V and J genes are TRBV27 and TRBJ2-1; 10 bases align to TRBD1. Looked up from germline, CDR1 is MNHEY and CDR2 is SMNVEV (reference sequence). This CDR3 has 15 residues. With V trimmed by 5 bases and J by 8 bases, 9 bases remained unmatched.

This clonotype was picked up many times. The chain carries TRBV6-6 and TRBJ1-2; 10 nucleotides match TRBD1. Losses at the gene ends were 1 base for V and 7 bases for J; bases not matched to a gene: 9. The CDR3 length is 16 residues. Germline lookup yields CDR1 MNHNY and CDR2 SVGAGI (reference sequence). DNA for the CDR3: TGTGCCAGCAGTTACTTGGGGACAGGGGACCTTTTTGGCTACACCTTC. It specifies CASSYLGTGDLFGYTF.

This clonotype was counted many times. J is TRBJ2-7 and V is TRBV4-1, with TRBD2 identical over 8 bases. CDR1 MGHRA and CDR2 YSYEKL come from the germline V gene. The J segment lost 2 bases and the V segment lost 0 bases, leaving 6 bases of the junction unmatched. The CDR3 runs to 16 residues. The CDR3 is CASSQETLAGPYEQYF. In DNA form, the CDR3 reads TGCGCCAGCAGCCAAGAAACCCTAGCGGGTCCCTACGAGCAGTACTTC.

This clonotype was counted ten times or more. The chain joins TRBV11-2 to TRBJ2-7; D assignment may be TRBD1 or TRBD2 (5 bases each). V was clipped by 1 base and J by 7 bases, with 8 bases between them. Germline CDR1 is SGHAT and CDR2 is FQNNGV. This CDR3 has 12 residues. CDR3 bases: TGTGCCAGCAGCTTAGTAGGGGAGGAGCAGTACTTC. Its translation: CASSLVGEEQYF.

This clonotype showed up many times. This rearrangement joins TRBV28 to TRBJ2-7; the match to TRBD1 covers 7 bases. CDR1 and CDR2 from the germline V gene are MDHEN and SYDVKM. The trim removed 6 bases at V and 2 bases at J, leaving 10 bases unmatched. The CDR3 totals 15 residues. CDR3 sequence (DNA): TGTGCCAGCAGGCCTCTTATGACAGGGACCTACGAGCAGTACTTC. Amino acid sequence: CASRPLMTGTYEQYF.

This clonotype was seen repeatedly, ten times or more. The chain uses TRBV18 and TRBJ1-1, with 9 bases that match TRBD1. Losses at the gene ends were 1 base for V and 3 bases for J; bases not matched to a gene: 6. The CDR3 has 16 amino acids. Germline lookup yields CDR1 KGHSH and CDR2 LQKENI. The CDR3 nucleotides are TGTGCCAGCTCACCACAGACAGGGGGAAAGTACACTGAAGCTTTCTTT. Translating it yields CASSPQTGGKYTEAFF.

The genes are TRBV7-2 and TRBJ2-1, with D possibly being TRBD2 (5 bases). V lost 5 bases and J lost 4, with 12 bases in between. Per germline, CDR1 SGHTA and CDR2 FQGNSA. The CDR3 extends over 14 amino acids. The CDR3 DNA is TGTGCCAGCAGCGGGCAGGCGGGTTACAATGAGCAGTTCTTC. Its translation is CASSGQAGYNEQFF.

This clonotype was detected ten times or more. This chain joins TRBV7-3 and TRBJ2-3; 15 bases align to TRBD2. Trimming removed 5 bases from V and 3 bases from J; junction bases left unmatched: 12. CDR3 length: 19 residues. Germline V lookup: CDR1 SGHTA, CDR2 FQGTGA. CDR3 protein: CASSPLPGLAGGRTDTQYF. For the CDR3, the DNA is TGTGCCAGCAGCCCTTTGCCGGGACTAGCGGGGGGTAGGACAGATACGCAGTATTTT.

A word on this clonotype: This may stem from a read error, because a much larger clone lies one nucleotide away. V gene TRBV15 combines with J gene TRBJ1-5; D gene unclear. There are 12 residues in the CDR3. From germline, CDR1 is LNHNV and CDR2 YYDKDF (reference sequence). The CDR3 sequence: CVTSRDDQPQHF. DNA of the CDR3: TGTGTCACCAGCAGAGATGATCAGCCCCAGCATTTT.

The V gene is TRBV7-9, the J gene TRBJ2-7; perhaps TRBD1 as D (6 bases). This CDR3 has 16 residues. V was shortened by 3 bases and J by 5 bases, with 20 bases between the two germline ends. Germline V gene lookup returns CDR1 SEHNR and CDR2 FQNEAQ (reference sequence). DNA of the CDR3: TGTGCCAGCAGCTTTCCCTGGCCAGGGGATCACAACGAGCAGTACTTC. Its translation: CASSFPWPGDHNEQYF. Full variable domain (outside the CDR3, taken from reference TRBV7-9 and TRBJ2-7): DTGVSQNPRHKITKRGQNVTFRCDPISEHNRLYWYRQTLGQGPEFLTYFQNEAQLEKSRLLSDRFSAERPKGSFSTLEIQRTEQGDSAMYLCASSFPWPGDHNEQYFGPGTRLTVT.

This clonotype was observed many times. The rearrangement joins TRBV3-1 to TRBJ2-1; possibly TRBD2 for D (5 bases). Trimming pared 0 bases from V and 4 bases from J, leaving 13 bases between. Germline lookup yields CDR1 LGHDT and CDR2 YNNKEL (reference sequence). The CDR3 loop spans 16 amino acids. The DNA of the CDR3 is TGTGCCAGCAGCCAAGATACCCGGGGTCCGTACAATGAGCAGTTCTTC. As protein: CASSQDTRGPYNEQFF.

This chain connects TRBV5-1 to TRBJ2-5; D possibly uses TRBD1 or TRBD2 (6 bases each). The germline V gene encodes CDR1 SGHRS and CDR2 YFSETQ. CDR3 length: 16 residues. V lost 3 bases and J lost 2, with 17 bases in between. CDR3 coding DNA: TGCGCCAGCAGCTCCCAAACCCGGAGGGGGCAAGAGACCCAGTACTTC. Translating gives CASSSQTRRGQETQYF.

This clonotype has only a few counts. The V call is TRBV7-2, the J call TRBJ2-4; 13 bases align to TRBD2. The CDR3 spans 17 residues. The germline V gene encodes CDR1 SGHTA and CDR2 FQGNSA. V trimming: 0 bases; J trimming: 5 bases; junction bases outside the gene matches: 4. DNA for the CDR3: TGTGCCAGCAGCTTAGCCGGACTAGCGGGGGCAGAAAACATTCAGTACTTC. This encodes CASSLAGLAGAENIQYF.

There are many counts of this clonotype. The chain recombines TRBV11-2 with TRBJ2-5, with 11 bases identical to TRBD1. The CDR3 runs 15 residues. Trimming removed 6 bases from V and 3 bases from J; junction bases left unmatched: 6. Germline assignment: CDR1 SGHAT and CDR2 FQNNGV. This chain's CDR3 is CASRQPGQGEETQYF. The CDR3 bases are TGTGCCAGCAGGCAACCGGGACAGGGGGAAGAGACCCAGTACTTC.

This clonotype occurred a few times. The CDR3 here is CASSTQLAGENIQYF. The CDR3 DNA follows: TGTGCCAGCAGTACCCAACTAGCCGGGGAGAACATTCAGTACTTC. The J gene is TRBJ2-4, the V gene TRBV6-1; a possible D gene is TRBD2 (6 bases). Germline V gene lookup returns CDR1 MNHNS and CDR2 SASEGT. The CDR3 totals 15 residues. The germline V and J ends were trimmed by 5 bases and 7 bases, with 18 bases remaining between them.

This chain links TRBV19 with TRBJ2-1; 11 nucleotides agree with TRBD2. The CDR3 is 13 residues long. J was trimmed by 11 bases and V by 7 bases; bases with no gene match: 7. Germline CDR1 is LNHDA and CDR2 is SQIVND (reference sequence). The CDR3 sequence: CASNPLAGGQQFF. DNA of the CDR3: TGTGCCAGTAACCCCCTAGCGGGAGGACAGCAGTTCTTC. The variable domain in full, completed from reference TRBV19 and TRBJ2-1, reads DGGITQSPKYLFRKEGQNVTLSCEQNLNHDAMYWYRQDPGQGLRLIYYSQIVNDFQKGDIAEGYSVSREKKESFPLTVTSAQKNPTAFYLCASNPLAGGQQFFGPGTRLTVL.

This clonotype was picked up many times. The CDR3 sequence is CASSLEFTRVKYEQYF. The CDR3 bases are TGTGCCAGCAGCTTAGAGTTTACTAGAGTTAAGTACGAGCAGTACTTC. The chain has TRBV7-8 and TRBJ2-7, with D maybe TRBD2 (5 bases). This CDR3 has 16 residues. V lost 1 base, J lost 4 bases, and 17 bases lay in between. The germline V gene encodes CDR1 SGHVS and CDR2 FQNEAQ.

This chain joins TRBV20-1 and TRBJ2-5, with D maybe TRBD1 (6 bases). Germline V gives CDR1 DFQATT, CDR2 SNEGSKA (reference sequence). Trimming pared 5 bases from V and 5 bases from J, leaving 18 bases between. CDR3 length equals 14 residues. DNA of the CDR3: TGCAGTGCTTGCTGGGCACAGGGATCGGAGACCCAGTACTTC. Its protein product is CSACWAQGSETQYF.

This clonotype appeared a few times. CDR3 sequence (DNA): TGTGCCAGCAGTTACTCAACGGGGGCGACCGGAAACACCATATATTTT. Translation: CASSYSTGATGNTIYF. V is TRBV6-6 and J is TRBJ1-3; tentative D call: TRBD1 (6 bases). V shed 0 bases and J shed 4 bases, with 13 bases lying between them. This CDR3 spans 16 amino acids. Germline lookup yields CDR1 MNHNY and CDR2 SVGAGI (reference sequence).